Reported below is one TCR beta chain. This sample is drawn from a study of blood T cell repertoires in COVID-19. Produced via immunoSEQ multiplex PCR; TCRdb's table is partial and in-frame only. The sample shows about 48,000 clones, over 75% of them seen only once. CDR1 is LNHDA, CDR2 SQIVND, per germline (reference sequence). The trim removed 4 bases at V and 1 base at J, leaving 0 bases unmatched. The CDR3 covers 13 residues. The chain has TRBV19 and TRBJ1-1, with 7 bases that match TRBD1. Sequencing input: peripheral blood. This clonotype originated in a woman aged 60-70 years with acute or convalescent COVID-19. The CDR3 is CASSTGGNTEAFF. In DNA form, the CDR3 reads TGTGCCAGTAGTACAGGGGGGAACACTGAAGCTTTCTTT.